A selection of T cell receptor beta chains follows, all from one sample in a study of follicular helper T cells after annual influenza vaccination. Libraries were prepared by immunoSEQ multiplex PCR; TCRdb keeps only in-frame clonotypes and omits some of them. The table shows 10,000 to 15,000 clones, with about 73% occurring only once. The sequences come from CXCR5- memory CD4+ T cells sorted from blood, collected on the day of influenza vaccination. These receptors originate from an adult who received the influenza vaccine. The CDR3 runs from the conserved cysteine through the conserved F or W. The D gene is left open where the match is weak. Rows give clone size only sometimes, using once, few, many, or a class for an expanded clone.

J gene: TRBJ1-1; V gene: TRBV4-3; D gene: NA; clone size: NA; CDR3 DNA: TGCGCCAGCAGCCAGCAGGGCGGGAAAGCTTTCTTT; CDR3 protein: CASSQQGGKAFF
J gene: TRBJ1-5; V gene: TRBV5-1; D gene: NA; clone size: once; CDR3 DNA: TGCGCCAGCAGCTTGGCCGGGATAGGCAATCAGCCCCAGCATTTT; CDR3 protein: CASSLAGIGNQPQHF
J gene: TRBJ2-7; V gene: TRBV27; D gene: NA; clone size: few; CDR3 DNA: TGTGCCAGCAGTTTAAAGGGACACTTCTCCTACGAGCAGTACTTC; CDR3 protein: CASSLKGHFSYEQYF
J gene: TRBJ1-2; V gene: TRBV7-8; D gene: NA; clone size: NA; CDR3 DNA: TGTGCCAGCGCTTTCGTGGAACTGGGCTATGGCTACACCTTC; CDR3 protein: CASAFVELGYGYTF
J gene: TRBJ1-6; V gene: TRBV19; D gene: NA; clone size: few; CDR3 DNA: TGTGCCAGTAGATCCTTGGGTTCACCCCTCCACTTT; CDR3 protein: CASRSLGSPLHF
J gene: TRBJ1-4; V gene: TRBV10-3; D gene: NA; clone size: NA; CDR3 DNA: TGTGCCATCAGTGAGAATTTTGGGGGTCCGATAGTTTCACTGTTTTTT; CDR3 protein: CAISENFGGPIVSLFF
J gene: TRBJ1-4; V gene: TRBV11-3; D gene: TRBD1; clone size: NA; CDR3 DNA: TGTGCCAGCAGCTTAGCATTTGGCAGGGGGGTTGAAAAACTGTTTTTT; CDR3 protein: CASSLAFGRGVEKLFF
J gene: TRBJ2-1; V gene: TRBV7-3; D gene: TRBD2; clone size: NA; CDR3 DNA: TGTGCCAGCAGCCCCAGGACTAGCCCCAATGAGCAGTTCTTC; CDR3 protein: CASSPRTSPNEQFF
J gene: TRBJ1-1; V gene: TRBV4-1; D gene: NA; clone size: NA; CDR3 DNA: TGCGCCAGCAGCCCCCTCCGAGTCCGGACGAACACTGAAGCTTTCTTT; CDR3 protein: CASSPLRVRTNTEAFF
J gene: TRBJ2-7; V gene: TRBV11-2; D gene: NA; clone size: NA; CDR3 DNA: TGTGCCAGCAGCTTATTGGACCGATACGAGCAGTACTTC; CDR3 protein: CASSLLDRYEQYF
J gene: TRBJ2-3; V gene: TRBV11-1; D gene: NA; clone size: NA; CDR3 DNA: TGTGCCAGCAGCACGACTAACCGGCCTATGAGCACAGATACGCAGTATTTT; CDR3 protein: CASSTTNRPMSTDTQYF
J gene: TRBJ2-1; V gene: TRBV11-3; D gene: TRBD2; clone size: NA; CDR3 DNA: TGTGCCAGCAGCCGCATCAGCGGGGGGTACAATGAGCAGTTCTTC; CDR3 protein: CASSRISGGYNEQFF
J gene: TRBJ2-1; V gene: TRBV7-2; D gene: TRBD1; clone size: NA; CDR3 DNA: TGTGCCAGCAGCCGCCCCACAGGGGGTCACAATGAGCAGTTCTTC; CDR3 protein: CASSRPTGGHNEQFF
J gene: TRBJ2-4; V gene: TRBV5-1; D gene: NA; clone size: NA; CDR3 DNA: TGCGCCAGCGCCCGGAACGGGGACCCCAAAAACATTCAGTACTTC; CDR3 protein: CASARNGDPKNIQYF
J gene: TRBJ1-6; V gene: TRBV9; D gene: NA; clone size: few; CDR3 DNA: TGTGCCAGCAGCCCCGGGCTTGGAAGCGGGGTCAATTCACCCCTCCACTTT; CDR3 protein: CASSPGLGSGVNSPLHF
J gene: TRBJ1-1; V gene: TRBV11-3; D gene: NA; clone size: once; CDR3 DNA: TGTGCCAGCAGCTTCACCCTGAACACTGAAGCTTTCTTT; CDR3 protein: CASSFTLNTEAFF
J gene: TRBJ2-7; V gene: TRBV7-9; D gene: NA; clone size: once; CDR3 DNA: TGTGCCAGCAGCTCCCTTTATCCTCCCTACGAGCAGTACTTC; CDR3 protein: CASSSLYPPYEQYF
J gene: TRBJ1-6; V gene: TRBV6-6; D gene: TRBD1; clone size: NA; CDR3 DNA: TGTGCCAGCAGTTCAGGGGGAAGCTCCTATAATTCACCCCTCCACTTT; CDR3 protein: CASSSGGSSYNSPLHF
J gene: TRBJ1-6; V gene: TRBV19; D gene: NA; clone size: NA; CDR3 DNA: TGTGCCAGCCGGGTCCCGAGTCACGGCGGTGGTAAGAGTCCCCTCCACTTT; CDR3 protein: CASRVPSHGGGKSPLHF
J gene: TRBJ2-5; V gene: TRBV4-2; D gene: NA; clone size: NA; CDR3 DNA: TGTGCCAGCAGCCAAGCGGGGGTGGAGACCCAGTACTTC; CDR3 protein: CASSQAGVETQYF
J gene: TRBJ2-5; V gene: TRBV10-3; D gene: NA; clone size: NA; CDR3 DNA: TGTGCCATCGGCGGGACCCGACTCGGAGAGACCCAGTACTTC; CDR3 protein: CAIGGTRLGETQYF
J gene: TRBJ2-7; V gene: TRBV5-6; D gene: NA; clone size: NA; CDR3 DNA: TGTGCCAGCAGCTTGGACAGGTCTGGCTCCTACGAGCAGTACTTC; CDR3 protein: CASSLDRSGSYEQYF
J gene: TRBJ2-3; V gene: TRBV12-5; D gene: TRBD2; clone size: once; CDR3 DNA: TGTGCAACCGCCGGGACTAGCGGCCGCACAGATACGCAGTATTTT; CDR3 protein: CATAGTSGRTDTQYF
J gene: TRBJ1-4; V gene: TRBV4-3; D gene: NA; clone size: NA; CDR3 DNA: TGCGCCAGCAGCCAAGATTATGGAGGGCATGCAACTAATGAAAAACTGTTTTTT; CDR3 protein: CASSQDYGGHATNEKLFF
J gene: TRBJ1-2; V gene: TRBV19; D gene: NA; clone size: NA; CDR3 DNA: TGTGCCAGTAGTATCCCCTCGACAGGCAACTATGGCTACACCTTC; CDR3 protein: CASSIPSTGNYGYTF
J gene: TRBJ2-1; V gene: TRBV4-2; D gene: TRBD1; clone size: NA; CDR3 DNA: TGTGCCAGCAGCCAAGGTCAACAGGGGGGCGATGAGCAGTTCTTC; CDR3 protein: CASSQGQQGGDEQFF
J gene: TRBJ1-6; V gene: TRBV6-5; D gene: NA; clone size: few; CDR3 DNA: TGTGCCAGCAGTCAGCCGGGAGCCTATAATTCACCCCTCCACTTT; CDR3 protein: CASSQPGAYNSPLHF